This TCR beta chain comes out of a study of early T cells in non-severe SARS-CoV-2 infection. Findings of the study overall: Reliance on VDJdb matching favored anti-spike CD8 responses; private and CD4 specificities were missed.

In germline, CDR1 is SGHTA, CDR2 FQGNSA. The length of the CDR3 is 17 residues. With 2 bases clipped from V and 4 bases from J, the junction kept 8 bases outside the gene matches. A note on this clonotype: What it binds is not known.

Attachment of unique molecular identifiers was made to individual cDNA molecules. TCRdb redid the calling of the 5' RACE reads with MiXCR, one entry per CDR3 protein. This sample has over 50,000 distinct CDR3 sequences, with around 7.5% found just once. This rearrangement joins TRBV7-2 to TRBJ2-6, with TRBD2 matching 7 bases. Input material: whole blood. The TCR sequence derives from an adult who was a healthcare worker with PCR-confirmed SARS-CoV-2 infection or an uninfected control (not recorded which). In DNA, the CDR3 is TGTGCCAGCAGCTTAATTGGGGGAGGGTTAGGGGCCAACGTCCTGACTTTC. It codes for CASSLIGGGLGANVLTF.